This T cell receptor (beta chain) derives from a study of control samples from healthy donors and cancer patients. Clones were read by immunoSEQ multiplex PCR, and TCRdb kept only the in-frame ones, dropping some. The table shows some 130,000 clones, with nearly 90% occurring only once. The length of the CDR3 is 13 residues. CDR1 and CDR2 from the germline V gene are MDHEN and SYDVKM. Trimming stripped 5 bases from V and 7 bases from J, with 12 bases between. The rearrangement links TRBV28 to TRBJ1-5; D gene uncertain. This clonotype originated in a man aged 45-65 years with head and neck cancer. Source material: PBMCs. The CDR3 nucleotides are TGTGCCAGCAGTCCTTTCCCCCACCAGCCCCAGCATTTT. It encodes CASSPFPHQPQHF.